Listed below are T cell receptor beta chains from one sample, sequenced in a study of blood T cell repertoires in COVID-19. Profiling relied on immunoSEQ multiplex PCR, and the TCRdb table lists in-frame clones only, not all of them. The sample lists under 300,000 clones, over 65% seen once, with approximately 3.2% in the top ten. The sequenced sample was peripheral blood. These receptors all stem from a woman older than 75 with acute or convalescent COVID-19. Each CDR3 is given with its conserved first and last residue. D genes are given only for firm matches. Size tells how often a clone was seen (once, few, many) or the class of an expanded clone, and some rows leave it out.

v_call: TRBV15
d_call: -
j_call: TRBJ1-2
clone_size: -
cdr3_aa: CATGEGRGLYGYTF
cdr3_nt: TGTGCCACCGGAGAAGGCAGGGGCCTATACGGCTACACCTTC

v_call: TRBV7-2
d_call: TRBD2
j_call: TRBJ2-1
clone_size: -
cdr3_aa: CASSFSTSLEQFF
cdr3_nt: TGTGCCAGCAGCTTTTCGACTAGCTTGGAGCAGTTCTTC

v_call: TRBV27
d_call: TRBD1
j_call: TRBJ2-7
clone_size: few
cdr3_aa: CASSPRIGQGFEQYF
cdr3_nt: TGTGCCAGCAGTCCACGGATCGGACAGGGTTTTGAGCAGTACTTC

v_call: TRBV3-1/TRBV3-2
d_call: TRBD1
j_call: TRBJ1-1
clone_size: -
cdr3_aa: CASSRRTGVDTEAFF
cdr3_nt: TGTGCCAGCAGCCGGAGGACAGGGGTGGACACTGAAGCTTTCTTT

v_call: TRBV11-2
d_call: -
j_call: TRBJ1-4
clone_size: -
cdr3_aa: CASSLWEPGKEKLFF
cdr3_nt: TGTGCCAGCAGCTTATGGGAACCGGGGAAAGAAAAACTGTTTTTT

v_call: TRBV19
d_call: TRBD2
j_call: TRBJ2-5
clone_size: -
cdr3_aa: CASRQRGGIQETQYF
cdr3_nt: TGTGCCAGTAGGCAGCGGGGGGGGATCCAAGAGACCCAGTACTTC

v_call: TRBV3-1/TRBV3-2
d_call: -
j_call: TRBJ1-2
clone_size: -
cdr3_aa: CASSHGAVYGYTF
cdr3_nt: TGTGCCAGCAGCCATGGGGCGGTTTACGGCTACACCTTC

v_call: TRBV9
d_call: TRBD1
j_call: TRBJ2-7
clone_size: -
cdr3_aa: CASSVDPFGGQGNYEQYF
cdr3_nt: TGTGCCAGCAGCGTAGATCCATTCGGAGGACAGGGGAACTACGAGCAGTACTTC

v_call: TRBV19
d_call: TRBD1
j_call: TRBJ1-2
clone_size: few
cdr3_aa: CASTRPGQGHYGYTF
cdr3_nt: TGTGCCAGTACCCGACCGGGACAGGGGCACTATGGCTACACCTTC

v_call: TRBV10-3
d_call: -
j_call: TRBJ1-6
clone_size: -
cdr3_aa: CAISESYNREGNSPLHF
cdr3_nt: TGTGCCATCAGTGAGTCCTACAACCGGGAGGGGAATTCACCCCTCCACTTT

v_call: TRBV3-1/TRBV3-2
d_call: -
j_call: TRBJ2-5
clone_size: -
cdr3_aa: CASSPPGWTQYF
cdr3_nt: TGTGCCAGCAGCCCTCCCGGGTGGACCCAGTACTTC

v_call: TRBV30
d_call: -
j_call: TRBJ2-5
clone_size: -
cdr3_aa: CAWIERYKSVETQYF
cdr3_nt: TGTGCCTGGATTGAGCGGTATAAATCCGTGGAGACCCAGTACTTC

v_call: TRBV7-6
d_call: -
j_call: TRBJ2-5
clone_size: once
cdr3_aa: CASSLRPYIRGNQETQYF
cdr3_nt: TGTGCCAGCAGCTTACGCCCCTATATACGGGGGAACCAAGAGACCCAGTACTTC

v_call: TRBV7-3
d_call: TRBD2
j_call: TRBJ2-7
clone_size: -
cdr3_aa: CASSPPGGGPYEQYF
cdr3_nt: TGTGCCAGCAGCCCGCCGGGGGGGGGACCCTACGAGCAGTACTTC

v_call: TRBV11-3
d_call: -
j_call: TRBJ1-1
clone_size: -
cdr3_aa: CASSLSGALNTEAFF
cdr3_nt: TGTGCCAGCAGCTTATCAGGGGCATTGAACACTGAAGCTTTCTTT

v_call: TRBV5-1
d_call: -
j_call: TRBJ1-2
clone_size: -
cdr3_aa: CASSFNRANYGYTF
cdr3_nt: TGCGCCAGCAGCTTTAACAGGGCGAACTATGGCTACACCTTC

v_call: TRBV19
d_call: -
j_call: TRBJ1-2
clone_size: -
cdr3_aa: CASSIARGYTF
cdr3_nt: TGTGCCAGTAGTATAGCCCGGGGCTACACCTTC

v_call: TRBV13
d_call: TRBD1
j_call: TRBJ1-1
clone_size: -
cdr3_aa: CASSGRQGADLNTEAFF
cdr3_nt: TGTGCCAGCAGCGGCAGACAGGGGGCGGACCTTAACACTGAAGCTTTCTTT

v_call: TRBV11-2
d_call: -
j_call: TRBJ2-2
clone_size: few
cdr3_aa: CASSPGTTNTGELFF
cdr3_nt: TGTGCCAGCAGCCCCGGGACAACGAACACCGGGGAGCTGTTTTTT

v_call: TRBV5-1
d_call: -
j_call: TRBJ2-3
clone_size: once
cdr3_aa: CASSLVSVEEGHLLRDVRYTQYF
cdr3_nt: TGCGCCAGCAGCTTGGTATCCGTAGAGGAGGGCCATCTCCTTCGGGATGTTCGATATACGCAGTATTTT

v_call: TRBV29-1
d_call: -
j_call: TRBJ1-2
clone_size: -
cdr3_aa: CSVESNNYGYTF
cdr3_nt: TGCAGCGTTGAGAGTAATAACTATGGCTACACCTTC

v_call: TRBV3-1/TRBV3-2
d_call: TRBD1
j_call: TRBJ1-6
clone_size: -
cdr3_aa: CASSQDGTARNSPLHF
cdr3_nt: TGTGCCAGCAGCCAAGATGGGACAGCCCGTAATTCACCCCTCCACTTT

v_call: TRBV19
d_call: -
j_call: TRBJ1-5
clone_size: -
cdr3_aa: CASSKGVAWTLNNHPRAQHF
cdr3_nt: TGTGCCAGTAGTAAGGGGGTTGCTTGGACACTGAATAACCACCCAAGAGCCCAGCATTTT

v_call: TRBV6-1
d_call: -
j_call: TRBJ1-4
clone_size: once
cdr3_aa: CASSEDRTNEKLFF
cdr3_nt: TGTGCCAGCAGTGAAGATAGGACAAATGAAAAACTGTTTTTT

v_call: TRBV10-3
d_call: -
j_call: TRBJ2-7
clone_size: -
cdr3_aa: CATLGQGDYEQYF
cdr3_nt: TGTGCCACCCTCGGACAAGGGGACTACGAGCAGTACTTC

v_call: TRBV6-5
d_call: -
j_call: TRBJ1-5
clone_size: -
cdr3_aa: CASSYSNRGGQPQHF
cdr3_nt: TGTGCCAGCAGTTACTCGAACCGAGGCGGTCAGCCCCAGCATTTT

v_call: TRBV5-4
d_call: -
j_call: TRBJ1-2
clone_size: -
cdr3_aa: CASSLLNREIGYTF
cdr3_nt: TGTGCCAGCAGCTTGTTAAACAGGGAGATTGGCTACACCTTC

v_call: TRBV5-1
d_call: -
j_call: TRBJ1-1
clone_size: -
cdr3_aa: CASSSGEDIWNTEAFF
cdr3_nt: TGCGCCAGCAGCTCAGGCGAGGACATCTGGAACACTGAAGCTTTCTTT